Only a few counts were recorded for the clone carrying this TCR beta chain. Its matching antigen is unknown. One entry per CDR3 protein, called by TCRdb with MiXCR from the 5' RACE reads. The data contain 310,000 or so distinct CDR3 sequences, approximately 20% of them seen just once; the ten biggest clones take up roughly 8%. This record belongs to a study of CD8 T cells in ankylosing spondylitis. Study-level results: Peripheral blood held disease-linked clones only at relatively low frequency, and these were CD8+. Matched ankylosing spondylitis synovial fluid reportedly showed significant enrichment of disease-linked clones.

Trimming removed 2 bases from V and 3 bases from J, with 13 bases in between. This CDR3 is 15 amino acids long. Germline CDR1 SGHDN, CDR2 FVKESK. The sequenced material came from blood, either unsorted or a sorted T cell fraction (not recorded which). The V gene is TRBV14, the J gene TRBJ1-1; tentatively, D is TRBD1 (6 bases). The receptor comes from a male donor with ankylosing spondylitis or in good health (not recorded which). In DNA form, the CDR3 reads TGTGCCAGCAGCCAACAAAGAGGGGGGGACACTGAAGCTTTCTTT. Its translation: CASSQQRGGDTEAFF.